This passage covers 15 T cell receptor beta chains from one sample sequenced in a study of blood T cell repertoires in COVID-19. Produced via immunoSEQ multiplex PCR; TCRdb's table is partial and in-frame only. The data hold some 200,000 clones, with around 81% observed a single time. Material: peripheral blood. The receptors shown here come from a woman aged 60 to 75 with acute or convalescent COVID-19.

The rearrangement links TRBV6-6 to TRBJ2-7; perhaps TRBD1 as D (5 bases). This CDR3 is built from 15 residues. V gave up 5 bases and J gave up 4 bases, with 18 bases separating them. Looked up from germline, CDR1 is MNHNY and CDR2 is SVGAGI (reference sequence). CDR3 coding DNA: TGTGCCAGCAGTCCCAGGGTTAATGCGTTTTACGAGCAGTACTTC. Protein sequence: CASSPRVNAFYEQYF.

The chain links TRBV15 to TRBJ1-4, with 7 bases fitting TRBD1. The germline CDR1 and CDR2 sequences are LNHNV and YYDKDF (reference sequence). The ends lost 5 bases at V and 8 bases at J; junction bases unmatched: 2. There are 12 residues in the CDR3. The CDR3 region is CATSRGQEKLFF. The CDR3 region has the DNA TGTGCCACCAGCCGGGGACAGGAAAAACTGTTTTTT.

Details on this clone: The identical CDR3 is also encoded by other nucleotide sequences in the sample. V is TRBV5-1 and J is TRBJ1-1, with a weak D call TRBD1 (5 bases). Looked up from germline, CDR1 is SGHRS and CDR2 is YFSETQ. Trimming removed 7 bases at V and 2 bases at J, with 12 bases between. The CDR3 is 13 residues long. The CDR3 region has the DNA TGCGCCAGCTCCCTGGACACTAACACTGAAGCTTTCTTT. Its protein is CASSLDTNTEAFF.

A few counts support this clone. The gene calls are TRBV7-2 and TRBJ2-7, with D possibly being TRBD1 (6 bases). The CDR3 has 15 amino acids. Looked up from germline, CDR1 is SGHTA and CDR2 is FQGNSA. Deletions cut 5 bases from V and 0 bases from J, with 14 bases between. The CDR3 DNA reads TGTGCCAGCAGCCCCAGGGGTACAAGCTCCTACGAGCAGTACTTC. This codes for CASSPRGTSSYEQYF.

The J gene is TRBJ1-6, the V gene TRBV25-1; 7 bases match TRBD1. With V trimmed by 4 bases and J by 7 bases, 4 bases remained unmatched. Germline CDR1 and CDR2: MGHDK and SYGVNS. This CDR3 is built from 14 residues. The CDR3 loop is CASSGQGENSPLHF. The CDR3 bases are TGTGCCAGCAGTGGACAGGGAGAAAATTCACCCCTCCACTTT.

The V and J genes are TRBV19 and TRBJ2-2; a weak D match, TRBD1 (6 bases). This CDR3 is 17 amino acids long. V was cut by 5 bases and J by 2 bases, with 18 bases left in between. The germline V gene has CDR1 LNHDA and CDR2 SQIVND (reference sequence). Here the CDR3 DNA reads TGTGCCAGTAGTGACACATACAGGGTCCCCAACACCGGGGAGCTGTTTTTT. Translated: CASSDTYRVPNTGELFF.

The chain carries TRBV5-6 and TRBJ1-2, with D tentatively TRBD1 (5 bases). With 7 bases removed from V and 1 base from J, the gap between germline ends came to 11 bases. Germline assignment: CDR1 SGHDT and CDR2 YYEEEE. The CDR3 sequence is 13 residues long. CDR3 amino acids: CASGPGGNYGYTF. The CDR3, as DNA: TGTGCCAGCGGACCCGGGGGTAACTATGGCTACACCTTC.

This clone was seen a single time. The chain uses TRBV19 and TRBJ1-5, with TRBD1 identical over 8 bases. The CDR3 is 17 amino acids. V shed 7 bases and J 4 bases; nucleotides not matched to a gene: 15. Germline V gene data show CDR1 as LNHDA and CDR2 as SQIVND (reference sequence). This chain's CDR3 is CASNTRGGTGQNQPQHF. DNA for the CDR3: TGTGCCAGTAATACACGGGGTGGGACAGGCCAGAATCAGCCCCAGCATTTT.

The chain carries TRBV30 and TRBJ1-5; 9 positions agree with TRBD1. The J segment lost 6 bases and the V segment lost 1 base, leaving 7 bases of the junction unmatched. Germline V gene sequence: CDR1 GTSNPN, CDR2 SVGIG (reference sequence). The CDR3 runs 15 residues. CDR3 sequence: CAWSEGQGNVQPQHF. The CDR3 DNA sequence: TGTGCCTGGAGTGAGGGACAGGGAAACGTTCAGCCCCAGCATTTT.

This chain links TRBV28 with TRBJ1-2; the D gene is possibly TRBD1 (6 bases). This CDR3 has 14 amino acids. Germline CDR1 reads MDHEN; CDR2 reads SYDVKM. V gave up 6 bases and J gave up 6 bases, with 17 bases separating them. DNA for the CDR3: TGTGCCAGCAGGACGCCCGGACAGAAGGATGGCTACACCTTC. It yields the protein CASRTPGQKDGYTF.

The chain employs TRBV5-1 and TRBJ1-2; D unclear. The germline V and J ends were trimmed by 4 bases and 3 bases, with 13 bases remaining between them. Germline assignment: CDR1 SGHRS and CDR2 YFSETQ. This CDR3 region has 14 residues. CDR3 bases: TGCGCCAGCAGCGCGGTCACCCAAGACTATGGCTACACCTTC. As protein: CASSAVTQDYGYTF.

This chain connects TRBV6-1 to TRBJ2-3; the D is unclear. Trimming cost V 2 bases and J 4 bases, with 7 bases left between them. Per the germline V gene, CDR1 is MNHNS and CDR2 is SASEGT. The CDR3 consists of 13 residues. CDR3 nucleotide sequence: TGTGCCAGCAGTGAACTTCAGGCAGATACGCAGTATTTT. This gives the protein CASSELQADTQYF.

The chain combines TRBV20-1 with TRBJ2-1, with 8 bases identical to TRBD2. There are 14 residues in the CDR3. V lost 3 bases to trimming and J lost 4 bases; unmatched junction nucleotides: 5. Germline CDR1 reads DFQATT; CDR2 reads SNEGSKA (reference sequence). CDR3 in amino acids: CSASRGGPYNEQFF. The CDR3, as DNA: TGCAGTGCTAGTCGGGGGGGCCCTTACAATGAGCAGTTCTTC.

This chain joins TRBV5-1 and TRBJ1-1, with 7 bases fitting TRBD1. From germline, CDR1 is SGHRS and CDR2 YFSETQ. Trimming at V came to 2 bases and at J to 1 base, leaving 2 bases not matched to a gene. This CDR3 spans 14 amino acids. The CDR3 sequence is CASSFRQGNTEAFF. CDR3 nucleotide sequence: TGCGCCAGCAGCTTTAGACAGGGGAACACTGAAGCTTTCTTT. Together with reference TRBV5-1 and TRBJ1-1, the CDR3 gives the full variable domain: KAGVTQTPRYLIKTRGQQVTLSCSPISGHRSVSWYQQTPGQGLQFLFEYFSETQRNKGNFPGRFSGRQFSNSRSEMNVSTLELGDSALYLCASSFRQGNTEAFFGQGTRLTVV.

This clone was counted a single time. The chain couples TRBV14 to TRBJ2-5; 10 positions agree with TRBD2. CDR3 length equals 18 residues. Per germline, CDR1 SGHDN and CDR2 FVKESK. V was pared by 3 bases and J by 5 bases, with 15 bases of the junction left unmatched. CDR3 region: CASSQRSLAGVRGETQYF. For the CDR3, the DNA is TGTGCCAGCAGCCAGCGTTCTCTAGCGGGGGTGAGGGGGGAGACCCAGTACTTC.